This T cell receptor beta chain appears in the sequencing data of a study of Graves' ophthalmopathy and Graves' hyperthyroidism. Establishment of the diagnosis relied upon clinical symptoms, serum thyroxine, TRAb, thyroid ultrasound and orbital computed tomography. V lost 3 bases and J lost 6; bases outside the gene matches: 14. CDR1 is ENHRY, CDR2 SYGVKD, per germline. The CDR3 consists of 16 residues. Amplification of TCR beta CDR3 regions used RNA transcripts. First-round RT-PCR with HTBI primers preceded a second-round multiplex PCR. Via MiXCR, TCRdb re-called the multiplex PCR reads, giving one row per CDR3 protein. The profile shows hundreds of thousands of distinct CDR3 sequences, about 20% of them singletons. This clonotype was picked up many times.

The material sequenced was peripheral blood. The receptor was isolated from a woman aged 18-29 years with stable Graves' hyperthyroidism. Some clones in this sample may be carry-over from other donors' samples. V gene TRBV10-3 combines with J gene TRBJ2-7; 7 bases align to TRBD1. CDR3 nucleotides: TGTGCCATCAGTGACTCCCTACAGGGGAAAAACCGCGAGCAGTACTTC. Translation: CAISDSLQGKNREQYF.